These 17 T cell receptor beta chains share one sample of origin, sequenced in a study of T cell responses to AZD1222 COVID-19 vaccine. The repertoire was sequenced with immunoSEQ multiplex PCR; TCRdb's copy has only in-frame clones and lacks some. The data show about 160,000 clones, with more than 90% seen just once and 2.5% to 3.5% held by the top ten. This sample comprised peripheral blood, obtained 28 days after the second AZD1222 dose. Receptor source: an adult who received the AZD1222 COVID-19 vaccine.

Only a few counts were recorded for this clone. This chain links TRBV6-6 with TRBJ1-2, with D unclear. Germline V lookup: CDR1 MNHNY, CDR2 SVGAGI (reference sequence). Trimming cost V 0 bases and J 7 bases, with 12 bases left between them. This CDR3 comprises 14 residues. The CDR3 spells CASSYSNTGGGYTF. CDR3 DNA sequence: TGTGCCAGCAGTTACTCGAATACGGGAGGTGGCTACACCTTC.

The chain links TRBV5-4 to TRBJ1-1; D is unclear. This CDR3 has 12 residues. V was shortened by 3 bases and J by 3 bases, with 6 bases between the two germline ends. From germline, CDR1 is SGHNT and CDR2 YYREEE (reference sequence). Written as DNA, the CDR3 is TGTGCCAGCAGCTGGGAGGACACTGAAGCTTTCTTT. This translates into CASSWEDTEAFF.

V and J are TRBV28 and TRBJ1-1; maybe TRBD1 (6 bases). The V gene lost 8 bases and the J gene lost 10 bases, with 17 bases spanning the gap. Germline V gene lookup returns CDR1 MDHEN and CDR2 SYDVKM. The length of the CDR3 is 12 residues. The CDR3, as DNA: TGTGCCAGCTTGGACAGCTTGATGGGAGCTTTCTTT. Translated: CASLDSLMGAFF.

The rearrangement links TRBV24-1 to TRBJ1-2; possible D gene TRBD1, 5 bases. With 7 bases removed from V and 5 bases from J, the gap between germline ends came to 16 bases. Germline V gene data show CDR1 as KGHDR and CDR2 as SFDVKD. This CDR3 spans 14 amino acids. This CDR3 reads CATSSSVGGYGYTF. In DNA form, the CDR3 reads TGTGCCACCAGCTCTTCGGTGGGGGGATATGGCTACACCTTC.

Comments on this clone: A much more abundant neighbour one base away suggests this may be a read error. The V gene is TRBV7-9, the J gene TRBJ2-7; 7 bases fit TRBD1. The CDR3 consists of 12 residues. The ends lost 4 bases at V and 4 bases at J; junction bases unmatched: 1. Germline V gene data show CDR1 as SEHNR and CDR2 as FQNEAQ (reference sequence). The CDR3 sequence is CASSSTGYEQYF. For the CDR3, the DNA is TGTGCCAGCAGCTCGACAGGGTACGAGCAGTACTTC.

The chain joins TRBV10-2 to TRBJ2-1, with TRBD2 matching over 7 bases. This CDR3 region has 15 residues. Germline lookup yields CDR1 WSHSY and CDR2 SAAADI. With V trimmed by 6 bases and J by 2 bases, 7 bases remained unmatched. The CDR3: CASRKLSGTYNEQFF. In DNA form, the CDR3 reads TGCGCCAGCAGGAAACTAAGCGGGACCTACAATGAGCAGTTCTTC.

J is TRBJ1-3 and V is TRBV5-1; D is unresolved. Germline assignment: CDR1 SGHRS and CDR2 YFSETQ. The CDR3 contains 14 residues. The V and J ends lost 2 bases and 0 bases respectively, with 6 bases between them. The CDR3 DNA is TGCGCCAGCAGCTTAGAAAACTCTGGAAACACCATATATTTT. Its translation: CASSLENSGNTIYF.

The chain links TRBV12-5 to TRBJ2-7; D gene unclear. Trimming pared 0 bases from V and 8 bases from J, leaving 8 bases between. The CDR3 extends over 12 amino acids. CDR1 and CDR2 from the germline V gene are LGHNT and FRNRAP. For the CDR3, the DNA is TGTGCTAGTGGTTTGGTACGGGTACAGCAGTACTTC. This sequence encodes CASGLVRVQQYF.

The chain combines TRBV24-1 with TRBJ2-5, with 8 bases matching TRBD2. There are 15 residues in the CDR3. V shed 5 bases, J shed 4 bases, and the junction held 8 bases outside the gene matches. The V gene's germline CDR1 is KGHDR and CDR2 SFDVKD. For the CDR3, the DNA is TGTGCCACCAGTGCTCTAGGACGGGGGGGAGAGACCCAGTACTTC. Protein sequence: CATSALGRGGETQYF.

This clone was seen only a few times. This sequence joins TRBV5-4 and TRBJ2-2; 9 nucleotides align to TRBD2. The CDR3 spans 16 residues. Germline CDR1 and CDR2: SGHNT and YYREEE (reference sequence). V shed 4 bases and J 4 bases; nucleotides not matched to a gene: 8. CDR3 nucleotides: TGTGCCAGCAGCCCCGGGACTAGCTTCTCCACCGGGGAGCTGTTTTTT. This sequence encodes CASSPGTSFSTGELFF.

This CDR3 reads CASGPTGGTGSYEQYF. In DNA form, the CDR3 reads TGTGCCAGCGGCCCGACGGGAGGCACCGGCTCCTACGAGCAGTACTTC. The chain combines TRBV5-4 with TRBJ2-7, with 7 bases identical to TRBD2. Germline V gene data show CDR1 as SGHNT and CDR2 as YYREEE (reference sequence). J lost 0 bases, V lost 7 bases, and 13 bases had no gene match. The CDR3 has 16 residues.

The J gene is TRBJ1-2, the V gene TRBV5-4, with a possible D match to TRBD1 (6 bases). Trimming cost V 4 bases and J 8 bases, with 15 bases left between them. The CDR3 sequence is 13 residues long. The germline V gene has CDR1 SGHNT and CDR2 YYREEE (reference sequence). In nucleotides, the CDR3 is TGTGCCAGCAGCCTAGCGGGGGGCGCCGGCTACACCTTC. Translated: CASSLAGGAGYTF.

The chain links TRBV28 to TRBJ1-6; 7 bases align to TRBD1. Germline-derived CDR1 and CDR2 are MDHEN and SYDVKM. This CDR3 contains 15 residues. Trimming at V came to 2 bases and at J to 3 bases, leaving 1 base not matched to a gene. CDR3 sequence (DNA): TGTGCCAGCAGTTTAAGGACAGGCTATAATTCACCCCTCCACTTT. This gives the protein CASSLRTGYNSPLHF.

The rearrangement uses TRBV6-5 and TRBJ2-1; TRBD2 might be the D (5 bases). The ends were cut back, 0 bases at V and 7 bases at J, with 10 bases in the middle. The germline V gene has CDR1 MNHEY and CDR2 SVGAGI. This CDR3 is 14 amino acids long. CDR3: CASSYSWAGNEQFF. The CDR3 DNA is TGTGCCAGCAGTTACTCGTGGGCGGGTAATGAGCAGTTCTTC.

CDR3 loop: CASSPREFYGYTF. CDR3 DNA sequence: TGTGCCAGCAGTCCAAGGGAGTTCTATGGCTACACCTTC. The V gene is TRBV2, the J gene TRBJ1-2; D gene uncertain. Between the trimmed V and J ends, which lost 5 bases and 4 bases, there was a span of 11 bases. Per germline, CDR1 SNHLY and CDR2 FYNNEI. CDR3 length: 13 amino acids.

The V call is TRBV29-1, the J call TRBJ2-5, with D possibly TRBD1 on 6 matching bases. Looked up from germline, CDR1 is SQVTM and CDR2 is ANQGSEA. The CDR3 runs to 13 residues. V was clipped by 6 bases and J by 7 bases, with 18 bases between them. The CDR3 loop reads CSVGRTDLRTQYF. CDR3 in DNA: TGCAGCGTCGGTCGGACAGATCTCCGGACCCAGTACTTC.

The chain uses TRBV23-1 and TRBJ2-1; D might be TRBD1 or TRBD2, each matching 6 bases. TRBV23-1 is an ORF for which the function is uncertain. The CDR3 has 15 amino acids. The V gene lost 4 bases and the J gene lost 7 bases, with 17 bases spanning the gap. The CDR3 loop reads CASSRTARGRNEQFF. CDR3 DNA sequence: TGCGCCAGCAGTCGAACCGCCCGGGGGCGGAATGAGCAGTTCTTC.